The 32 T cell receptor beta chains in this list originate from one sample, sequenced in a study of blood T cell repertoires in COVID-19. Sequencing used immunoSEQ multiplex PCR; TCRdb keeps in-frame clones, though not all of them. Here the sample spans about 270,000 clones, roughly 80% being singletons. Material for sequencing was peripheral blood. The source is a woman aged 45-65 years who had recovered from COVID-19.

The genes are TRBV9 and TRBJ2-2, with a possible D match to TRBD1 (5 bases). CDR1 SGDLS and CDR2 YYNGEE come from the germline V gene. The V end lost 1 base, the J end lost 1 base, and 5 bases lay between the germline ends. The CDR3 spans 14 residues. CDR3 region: CASSVQGNTGELFF. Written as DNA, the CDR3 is TGTGCCAGCAGCGTACAGGGGAACACCGGGGAGCTGTTTTTT.

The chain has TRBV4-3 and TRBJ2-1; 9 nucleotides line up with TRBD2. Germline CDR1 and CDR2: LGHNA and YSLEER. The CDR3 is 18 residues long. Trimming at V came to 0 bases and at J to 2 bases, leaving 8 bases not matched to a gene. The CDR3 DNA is TGCGCCAGCAGCCAAGATGGCGGGAGGGGTGACCCCTACAATGAGCAGTTCTTC. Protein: CASSQDGGRGDPYNEQFF.

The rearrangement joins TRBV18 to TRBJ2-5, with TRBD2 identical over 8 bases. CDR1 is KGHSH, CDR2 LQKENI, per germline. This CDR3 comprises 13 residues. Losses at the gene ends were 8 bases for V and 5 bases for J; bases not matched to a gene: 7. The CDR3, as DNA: TGTGCCAGCGGGACTAGAACGGGGGAGACCCAGTACTTC. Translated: CASGTRTGETQYF.

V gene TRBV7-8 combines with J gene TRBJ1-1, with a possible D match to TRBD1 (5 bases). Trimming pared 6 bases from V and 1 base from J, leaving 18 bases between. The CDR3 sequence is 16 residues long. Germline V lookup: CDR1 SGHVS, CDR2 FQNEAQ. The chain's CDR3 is CASRLVSVGGNTEAFF. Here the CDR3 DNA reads TGTGCCAGCAGACTCGTTTCGGTGGGGGGGAACACTGAAGCTTTCTTT.

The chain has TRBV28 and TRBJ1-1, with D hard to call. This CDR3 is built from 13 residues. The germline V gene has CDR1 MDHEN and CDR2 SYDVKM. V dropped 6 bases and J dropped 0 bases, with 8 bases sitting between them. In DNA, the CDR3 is TGTGCCAGCAGGTCAGGTATGAACACTGAAGCTTTCTTT. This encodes CASRSGMNTEAFF.

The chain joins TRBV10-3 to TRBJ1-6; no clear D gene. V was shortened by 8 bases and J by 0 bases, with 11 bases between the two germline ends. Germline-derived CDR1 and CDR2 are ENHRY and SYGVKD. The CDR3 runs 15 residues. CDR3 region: CAILEALSYNSPLHF. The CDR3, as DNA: TGTGCCATCTTGGAGGCTCTCTCCTATAATTCACCCCTCCACTTT.

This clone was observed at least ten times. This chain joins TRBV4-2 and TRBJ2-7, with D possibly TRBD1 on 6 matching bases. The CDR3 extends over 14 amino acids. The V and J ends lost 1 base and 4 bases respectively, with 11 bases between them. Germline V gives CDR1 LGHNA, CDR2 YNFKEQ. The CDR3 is CASSQGEQGYEQYF. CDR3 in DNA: TGTGCCAGCAGCCAAGGGGAACAGGGTTACGAGCAGTACTTC.

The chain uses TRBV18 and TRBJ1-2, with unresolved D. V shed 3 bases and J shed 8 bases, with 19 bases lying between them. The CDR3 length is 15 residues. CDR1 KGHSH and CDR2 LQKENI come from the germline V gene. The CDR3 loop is CASSPTDNDGWGYTF. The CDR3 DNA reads TGTGCCAGCTCACCGACCGACAATGATGGTTGGGGCTACACCTTC.

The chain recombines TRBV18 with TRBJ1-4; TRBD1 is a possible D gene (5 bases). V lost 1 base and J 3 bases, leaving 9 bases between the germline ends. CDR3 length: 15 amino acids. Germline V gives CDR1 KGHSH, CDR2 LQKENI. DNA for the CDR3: TGTGCCAGCTCACCACAGGGGTTGGCTAATGAAAAACTGTTTTTT. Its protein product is CASSPQGLANEKLFF.

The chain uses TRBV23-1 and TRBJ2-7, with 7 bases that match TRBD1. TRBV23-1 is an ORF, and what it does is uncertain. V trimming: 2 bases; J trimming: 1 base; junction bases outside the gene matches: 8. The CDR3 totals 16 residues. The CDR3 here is CASSQDGTTGSYEQYF. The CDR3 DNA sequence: TGCGCCAGCAGTCAAGATGGGACGACAGGGTCCTACGAGCAGTACTTC.

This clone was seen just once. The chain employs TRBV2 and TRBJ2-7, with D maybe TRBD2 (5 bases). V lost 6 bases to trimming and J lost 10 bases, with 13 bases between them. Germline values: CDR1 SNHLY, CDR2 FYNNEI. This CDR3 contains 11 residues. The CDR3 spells CASREEVNQYF. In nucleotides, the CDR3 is TGTGCCAGCAGGGAGGAGGTAAATCAGTACTTC. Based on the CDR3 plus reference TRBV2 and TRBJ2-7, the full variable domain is EPEVTQTPSHQVTQMGQEVILRCVPISNHLYFYWYRQILGQKVEFLVSFYNNEISEKSEIFDDQFSVERPDGSNFTLKIRSTKLEDSAMYFCASREEVNQYFGPGTRLTVT.

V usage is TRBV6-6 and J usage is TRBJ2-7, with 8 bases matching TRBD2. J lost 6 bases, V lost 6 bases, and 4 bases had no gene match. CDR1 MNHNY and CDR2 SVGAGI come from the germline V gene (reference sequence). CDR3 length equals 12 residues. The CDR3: CASSSAGGEQYF. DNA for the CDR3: TGTGCCAGCAGCTCGGCGGGGGGCGAGCAGTACTTC.

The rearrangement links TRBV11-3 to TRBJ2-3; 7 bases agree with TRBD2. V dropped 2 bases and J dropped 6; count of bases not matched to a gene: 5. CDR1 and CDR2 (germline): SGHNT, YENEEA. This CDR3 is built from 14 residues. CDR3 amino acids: CASSLRGVWDTQYF. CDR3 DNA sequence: TGTGCCAGCAGCTTACGGGGGGTTTGGGATACGCAGTATTTT.

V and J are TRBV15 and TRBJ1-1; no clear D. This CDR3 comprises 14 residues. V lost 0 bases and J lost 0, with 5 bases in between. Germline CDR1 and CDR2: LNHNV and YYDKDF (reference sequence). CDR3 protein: CATSRDYMNTEAFF. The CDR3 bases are TGTGCCACCAGCAGAGATTATATGAACACTGAAGCTTTCTTT.

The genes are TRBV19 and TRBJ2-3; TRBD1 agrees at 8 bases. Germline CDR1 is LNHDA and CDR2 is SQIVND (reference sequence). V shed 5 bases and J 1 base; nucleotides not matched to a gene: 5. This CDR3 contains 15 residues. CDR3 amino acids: CASSPVTGGTDTQYF. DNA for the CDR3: TGTGCCAGTAGTCCCGTGACAGGGGGCACAGATACGCAGTATTTT.

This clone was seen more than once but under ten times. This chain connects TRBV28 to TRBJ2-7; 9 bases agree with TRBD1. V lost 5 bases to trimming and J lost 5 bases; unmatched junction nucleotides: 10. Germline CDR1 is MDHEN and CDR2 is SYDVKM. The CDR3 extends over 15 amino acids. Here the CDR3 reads CASSGAGTGLHEQYF. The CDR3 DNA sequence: TGTGCCAGCAGTGGCGCCGGGACAGGGCTCCACGAGCAGTACTTC.

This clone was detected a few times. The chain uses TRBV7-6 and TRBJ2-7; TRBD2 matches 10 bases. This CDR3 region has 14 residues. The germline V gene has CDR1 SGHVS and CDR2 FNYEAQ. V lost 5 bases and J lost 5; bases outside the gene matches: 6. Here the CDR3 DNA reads TGTGCCAGCAGCCATCCTAGCGGGGGAAACGAGCAGTACTTC. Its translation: CASSHPSGGNEQYF.

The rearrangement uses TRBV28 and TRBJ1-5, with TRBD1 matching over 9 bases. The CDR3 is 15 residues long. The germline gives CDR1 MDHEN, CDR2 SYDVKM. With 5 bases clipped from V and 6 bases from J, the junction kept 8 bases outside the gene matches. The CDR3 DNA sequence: TGTGCCAGCAGTGTACGACAGGGGGGGGGTCAGCCCCAGCATTTT. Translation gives CASSVRQGGGQPQHF.

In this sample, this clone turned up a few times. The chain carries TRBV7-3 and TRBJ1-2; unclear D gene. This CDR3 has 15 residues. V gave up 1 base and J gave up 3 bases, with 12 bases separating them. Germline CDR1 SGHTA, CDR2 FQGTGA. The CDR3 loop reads CASSLMAGDHYGYTF. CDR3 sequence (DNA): TGTGCCAGCAGCTTAATGGCAGGCGACCACTATGGCTACACCTTC. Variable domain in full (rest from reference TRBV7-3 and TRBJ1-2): GAGVSQTPSNKVTEKGKYVELRCDPISGHTALYWYRQSLGQGPEFLIYFQGTGAADDSGLPNDRFFAVRPEGSVSTLKIQRTERGDSAVYLCASSLMAGDHYGYTFGSGTRLTVV.

CDR3 sequence reads: CASSPYLGSYNYNEQFF. The CDR3, as DNA: TGTGCCAGCAGCCCATACCTCGGGAGCTATAACTACAATGAGCAGTTCTTC. The rearrangement links TRBV7-3 to TRBJ2-1; D is perhaps TRBD2 (6 bases). The germline V gene encodes CDR1 SGHTA and CDR2 FQGTGA. V dropped 5 bases and J dropped 3 bases, with 20 bases sitting between them. CDR3 length: 17 amino acids. Drawing the rest from reference TRBV7-3 and TRBJ2-1, the complete variable domain is GAGVSQTPSNKVTEKGKYVELRCDPISGHTALYWYRQSLGQGPEFLIYFQGTGAADDSGLPNDRFFAVRPEGSVSTLKIQRTERGDSAVYLCASSPYLGSYNYNEQFFGPGTRLTVL.

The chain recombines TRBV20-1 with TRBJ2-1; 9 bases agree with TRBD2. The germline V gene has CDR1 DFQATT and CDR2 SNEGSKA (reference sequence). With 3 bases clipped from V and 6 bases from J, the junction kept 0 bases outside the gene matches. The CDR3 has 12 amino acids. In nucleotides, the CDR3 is TGCAGTGCTAGTAGCGGGAGCAATGAGCAGTTCTTC. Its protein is CSASSGSNEQFF.

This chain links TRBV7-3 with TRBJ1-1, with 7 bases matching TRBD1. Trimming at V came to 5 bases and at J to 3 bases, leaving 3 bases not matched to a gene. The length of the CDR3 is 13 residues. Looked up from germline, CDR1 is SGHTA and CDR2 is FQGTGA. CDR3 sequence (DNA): TGTGCCAGCAGCCAAGACAGGGACACTGAAGCTTTCTTT. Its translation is CASSQDRDTEAFF.

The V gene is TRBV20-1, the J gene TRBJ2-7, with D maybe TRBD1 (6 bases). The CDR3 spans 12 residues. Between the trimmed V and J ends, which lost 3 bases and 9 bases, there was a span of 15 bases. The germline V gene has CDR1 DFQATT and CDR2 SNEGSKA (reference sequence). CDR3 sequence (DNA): TGCAGTGCTAGTGGGGACACTTGGAGGCAGTACTTC. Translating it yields CSASGDTWRQYF.

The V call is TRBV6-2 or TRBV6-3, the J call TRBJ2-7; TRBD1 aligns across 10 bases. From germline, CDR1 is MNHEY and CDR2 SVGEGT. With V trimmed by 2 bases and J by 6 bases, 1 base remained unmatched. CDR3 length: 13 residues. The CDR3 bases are TGTGCCAGCAGTTACAGGGACAGGGGCGAGCAGTACTTC. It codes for CASSYRDRGEQYF.

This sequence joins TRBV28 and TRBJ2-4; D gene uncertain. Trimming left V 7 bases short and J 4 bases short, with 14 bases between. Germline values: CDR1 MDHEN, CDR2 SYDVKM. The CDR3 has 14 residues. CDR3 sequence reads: CASIPDKVKNIQYF. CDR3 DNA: TGTGCCAGCATCCCCGACAAGGTGAAAAACATTCAGTACTTC.

CDR3 residues: CSASGASGREPYEQYF. The CDR3 DNA is TGCAGTGCTAGTGGGGCTAGCGGGAGGGAACCCTACGAGCAGTACTTC. The chain has TRBV20-1 and TRBJ2-7; TRBD2 agrees at 12 bases. With 3 bases clipped from V and 2 bases from J, the junction kept 8 bases outside the gene matches. CDR3 length: 16 amino acids. Germline lookup yields CDR1 DFQATT and CDR2 SNEGSKA (reference sequence).

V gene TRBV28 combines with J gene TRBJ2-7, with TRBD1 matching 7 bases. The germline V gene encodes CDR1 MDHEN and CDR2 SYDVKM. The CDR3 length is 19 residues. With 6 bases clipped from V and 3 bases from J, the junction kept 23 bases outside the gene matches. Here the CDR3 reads CASSRQGRTLNPRDYEQYF. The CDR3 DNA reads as TGTGCCAGCAGCCGACAGGGCAGGACACTTAACCCAAGGGACTACGAGCAGTACTTC.

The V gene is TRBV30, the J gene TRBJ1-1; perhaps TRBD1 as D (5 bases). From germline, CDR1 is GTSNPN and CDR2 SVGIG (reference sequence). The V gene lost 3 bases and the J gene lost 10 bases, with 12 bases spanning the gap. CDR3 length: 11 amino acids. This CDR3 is CAWSPRVPAFF. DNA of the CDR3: TGTGCCTGGAGCCCCAGGGTGCCAGCTTTCTTT.

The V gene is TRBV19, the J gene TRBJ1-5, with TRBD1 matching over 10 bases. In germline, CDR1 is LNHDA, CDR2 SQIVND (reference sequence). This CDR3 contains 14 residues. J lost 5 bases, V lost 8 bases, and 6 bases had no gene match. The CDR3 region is CASPETGGYQPQHF. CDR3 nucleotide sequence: TGTGCCAGTCCCGAGACAGGGGGCTATCAGCCCCAGCATTTT.

CDR3 in DNA: TGCGCCAGCAGCCCCGACAGAAATGGCTACACCTTC. Protein product: CASSPDRNGYTF. The chain links TRBV5-1 to TRBJ1-2; weak D call: TRBD1 (5 bases). Deletions cut 4 bases from V and 6 bases from J, with 10 bases between. This CDR3 has 12 residues. CDR1 and CDR2 from the germline V gene are SGHRS and YFSETQ.

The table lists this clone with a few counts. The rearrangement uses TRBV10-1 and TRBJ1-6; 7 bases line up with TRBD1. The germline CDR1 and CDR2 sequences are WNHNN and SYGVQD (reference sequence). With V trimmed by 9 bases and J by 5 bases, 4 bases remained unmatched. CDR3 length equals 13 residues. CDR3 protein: CASTDRHNSPLHF. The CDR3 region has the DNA TGCGCCAGTACGGACAGGCATAATTCACCCCTCCACTTT.

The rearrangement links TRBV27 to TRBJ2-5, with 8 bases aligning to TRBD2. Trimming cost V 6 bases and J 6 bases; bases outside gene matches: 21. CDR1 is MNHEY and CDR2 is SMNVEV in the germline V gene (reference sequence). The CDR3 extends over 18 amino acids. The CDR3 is CASSPGGGRGRPRKTQYF. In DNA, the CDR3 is TGTGCCAGCAGCCCCGGGGGGGGGAGGGGACGCCCCAGAAAGACCCAGTACTTC.